Listed here are 27 T cell receptor beta chains from one sample, sequenced in a study of blood T cell repertoires in COVID-19. The data were produced by immunoSEQ multiplex PCR, yet TCRdb's version contains in-frame clones alone and is incomplete. The sample holds 130,000 to 150,000 clones, over 75% seen once. Sequencing was carried out using peripheral blood. These TCRs come from a man in his 60s with active or convalescent COVID-19.

This clone was seen only a few times. This chain connects TRBV3-1 (or the pseudogene TRBV3-2) to TRBJ1-2; D unresolved. Germline CDR1 is LGHDT and CDR2 is YNNKEL (reference sequence). With 4 bases removed from V and 2 bases from J, the gap between germline ends came to 11 bases. The CDR3 has 14 amino acids. The CDR3 DNA follows: TGTGCCAGCAGCCCCATGGGAGAAAACTATGGCTACACCTTC. As protein: CASSPMGENYGYTF.

This clone was observed a handful of times. The chain recombines TRBV4-2 with TRBJ2-3; TRBD1 is a possible D gene (6 bases). CDR3 size: 15 residues. Between the trimmed V and J ends, which lost 1 base and 6 bases, there was a span of 14 bases. Per germline, CDR1 LGHNA and CDR2 YNFKEQ. The CDR3 here is CASSQVQGEVDTQYF. In nucleotides, the CDR3 is TGTGCCAGCAGCCAAGTACAGGGAGAGGTGGATACGCAGTATTTT.

The CDR3 DNA sequence: TGTGCCAGCAGTGAAGACCAGGGGGCGAGGAGCTACACCTTC. This sequence encodes CASSEDQGARSYTF. The gene calls are TRBV2 and TRBJ1-2, with TRBD1 matching over 8 bases. With 1 base clipped from V and 9 bases from J, the junction kept 7 bases outside the gene matches. Looked up from germline, CDR1 is SNHLY and CDR2 is FYNNEI. The CDR3 has 14 residues.

The J gene is TRBJ2-7, the V gene TRBV13, with 8 bases identical to TRBD2. The V gene end was trimmed by 5 bases and the J gene end by 1 base; junction bases not matched to a gene: 4. Germline loops: CDR1 PRHDT, CDR2 FYEKMQ (reference sequence). This CDR3 region has 14 residues. The CDR3 loop reads CASSTSSGSYEQYF. In DNA, the CDR3 is TGTGCCAGCAGCACCTCTAGCGGGTCCTACGAGCAGTACTTC.

In its sample, this clone was seen a few times. V is TRBV6-4 and J is TRBJ2-3, with D hard to call. Trimming shortened V by 2 bases and J by 2 bases, and 5 bases separated the two germline ends. The CDR3 runs 13 residues. Germline loops: CDR1 MRHNA, CDR2 SNTAGT. Here the CDR3 DNA reads TGTGCCAGCAGTGACAGCGTCACAGATACGCAGTATTTT. Protein product: CASSDSVTDTQYF.

The J gene is TRBJ1-3, the V gene TRBV5-4, with D hard to call. Germline V CDR1 and CDR2: SGHNT, YYREEE (reference sequence). The V and J ends lost 4 bases and 0 bases respectively, with 14 bases between them. The CDR3 totals 16 residues. The CDR3 sequence is CASSRAAGISGNTIYF. CDR3 DNA: TGTGCCAGCAGCCGGGCGGCGGGGATCTCTGGAAACACCATATATTTT. The full variable domain, in which reference TRBV5-4 and TRBJ1-3 provide the parts outside the CDR3, is ETGVTQSPTHLIKTRGQQVTLRCSSQSGHNTVSWYQQALGQGPQFIFQYYREEENGRGNFPPRFSGLQFPNYSSELNVNALELDDSALYLCASSRAAGISGNTIYFGEGSWLTVV.

The sample holds a few counts of this clone. The V call is TRBV6-4, the J call TRBJ2-1; TRBD2 agrees at 9 bases. Germline values: CDR1 MRHNA, CDR2 SNTAGT. This CDR3 has 15 residues. Trimming took 0 bases from V and 6 from J; bases not matched to a gene: 3. DNA of the CDR3: TGTGCCAGCAGTGACTCTTTAGCGGGAGCCAATGAGCAGTTCTTC. It encodes CASSDSLAGANEQFF.

The chain has TRBV6-1 and TRBJ1-5, with 8 nucleotides matching TRBD1. The CDR3 is 18 amino acids. V was pared by 1 base and J by 5 bases, with 13 bases of the junction left unmatched. The germline gives CDR1 MNHNS, CDR2 SASEGT. The CDR3 loop is CASSEVWTGRVADQPQHF. DNA of the CDR3: TGTGCCAGCAGTGAAGTCTGGACAGGGAGGGTCGCGGATCAGCCCCAGCATTTT.

CDR3 bases: TGCGCCAGCAGCCATGGACAGGGGACGGGGATTAACTATGGCTACACCTTC. Translation: CASSHGQGTGINYGYTF. The chain has TRBV5-1 and TRBJ1-2; 9 bases fit TRBD1. CDR1 is SGHRS and CDR2 is YFSETQ in the germline V gene. Losses at the gene ends were 4 bases for V and 1 base for J; bases not matched to a gene: 11. The CDR3 is 17 residues long.

This chain connects TRBV19 to TRBJ1-3; D perhaps matches TRBD1 (6 bases). Germline-derived CDR1 and CDR2 are LNHDA and SQIVND (reference sequence). The CDR3 covers 16 residues. The V and J ends lost 0 bases and 3 bases respectively, with 12 bases between them. The DNA for the CDR3 is TGTGCCAGTAGTATAGATCGGACAGCCTTTGGAAACACCATATATTTT. Protein sequence: CASSIDRTAFGNTIYF.

V usage is TRBV6-1 and J usage is TRBJ2-1; 7 bases are a match to TRBD2. The J segment lost 9 bases and the V segment lost 10 bases, leaving 9 bases of the junction unmatched. The germline V gene encodes CDR1 MNHNS and CDR2 SASEGT. This CDR3 contains 12 residues. This chain's CDR3 is CATGGRAGEQFF. In DNA, the CDR3 is TGTGCCACCGGGGGGAGGGCCGGTGAGCAGTTCTTC.

The CDR3 protein is CASSYDRGKGTEAFF. CDR3 sequence (DNA): TGTGCCAGCAGTTACGACAGGGGGAAGGGCACTGAAGCTTTCTTT. The V and J genes are TRBV6-5 and TRBJ1-1; TRBD1 matches at 9 bases. Germline loops: CDR1 MNHEY, CDR2 SVGAGI. This CDR3 comprises 15 residues. Losses at the gene ends were 2 bases for V and 4 bases for J; bases not matched to a gene: 5.

The chain carries TRBV21-1 and TRBJ1-1; TRBD1, as called in the table, went unchecked against the DNA. TRBV21-1 is a documented pseudogene. The CDR3 totals 16 residues. The CDR3 protein is CASSDRATSSNTEAFF. DNA for the CDR3: TGTGCCAGCAGCGACAGGGCCACTTCTTCGAACACTGAAGCTTTCTTT.

This clone has just a few counts. The V and J genes are TRBV4-3 and TRBJ1-3; D unclear. Germline-derived CDR1 and CDR2 are LGHNA and YSLEER. This CDR3 comprises 16 residues. Deletions cut 4 bases from V and 10 bases from J, with 23 bases between. The CDR3 coding sequence is TGCGCCAGCAGCCGCTCCCGGGTCGGGTCGTCTTCTACCATATATTTT. It is translated as CASSRSRVGSSSTIYF.

The chain recombines TRBV28 with TRBJ1-4; 8 bases match TRBD1. The CDR3 has 18 amino acids. Germline V gene data show CDR1 as MDHEN and CDR2 as SYDVKM. Trimming took 5 bases from V and 6 from J; bases not matched to a gene: 17. The CDR3 here is CASSAPWLSGTGDEKLFF. For the CDR3, the DNA is TGTGCCAGCAGTGCACCTTGGCTTTCGGGGACAGGAGATGAAAAACTGTTTTTT.

V usage is TRBV9 and J usage is TRBJ2-5; 11 bases are a match to TRBD1. The CDR3 has 17 residues. Germline V lookup: CDR1 SGDLS, CDR2 YYNGEE. The junction had 10 bases not matched to a gene; V was cut back by 2 bases and J by 4 bases. The CDR3 nucleotides are TGTGCCAGCAGCGTGAGGACAGGGGGCGCCGGGGGAGAGACCCAGTACTTC. Translated: CASSVRTGGAGGETQYF.

The J gene is TRBJ2-7, the V gene TRBV12-5; the match to TRBD1 covers 9 bases. CDR3 size: 13 residues. Germline-derived CDR1 and CDR2 are LGHNT and FRNRAP. Trimming cost V 7 bases and J 6 bases; bases outside gene matches: 7. The CDR3 coding sequence is TGTGCTAGTGCCCGGGACAGGGCGGGCGAGCAGTACTTC. It codes for CASARDRAGEQYF.

This clone showed up just a few times. The chain employs TRBV27 and TRBJ1-4; D is ambiguous. With 6 bases removed from V and 8 bases from J, the gap between germline ends came to 13 bases. CDR3 length equals 13 residues. Looked up from germline, CDR1 is MNHEY and CDR2 is SMNVEV (reference sequence). The CDR3 sequence is CASRLLAQEKLFF. The CDR3 DNA is TGTGCCAGCAGGCTTTTGGCCCAAGAAAAACTGTTTTTT.

In the case of this clone: A read error may account for a junction end that differs from germline. This chain uses TRBV7-2 with TRBJ2-1; TRBD2 agrees at 10 bases. Germline V gene lookup returns CDR1 SGHTA and CDR2 FQGNSA. The CDR3 runs 14 residues. Here the CDR3 DNA reads TGTGCCAGCAGCCTAGCGGGAGTCTACAATGAGCAGTTCTTC. Translating gives CASSLAGVYNEQFF.

V gene TRBV15 combines with J gene TRBJ1-1; D gene uncertain. Germline CDR1 and CDR2: LNHNV and YYDKDF (reference sequence). The CDR3 covers 11 residues. Trimming pared 3 bases from V and 8 bases from J, leaving 7 bases between. The CDR3 sequence is CATSSRSEAFF. DNA for the CDR3: TGTGCCACCAGCAGCCGGTCGGAAGCTTTCTTT.

The chain has TRBV11-2 and TRBJ2-4; 8 bases match TRBD1. The length of the CDR3 is 13 residues. V lost 5 bases and J lost 6; bases outside the gene matches: 3. CDR1 and CDR2 from the germline V gene are SGHAT and FQNNGV. The CDR3 is CASSGQGGNIQYF. CDR3 DNA: TGTGCCAGCAGCGGACAGGGAGGAAACATTCAGTACTTC.

Only one count was recorded for this clone. The chain has TRBV28 and TRBJ1-2; TRBD1 is a possible D gene (5 bases). Trimming took off 5 bases at V and 2 bases at J, with 15 bases between the two ends. CDR1 MDHEN and CDR2 SYDVKM come from the germline V gene. CDR3 length equals 15 residues. The CDR3 coding sequence is TGTGCCAGCAGTCAACCCGGGGGGGGGAACTATGGCTACACCTTC. Amino acids: CASSQPGGGNYGYTF.

The gene calls are TRBV28 and TRBJ2-7; perhaps TRBD2 as D (5 bases). The CDR3 runs to 14 residues. The V end was cut by 2 bases, the J end by 4 bases, with 12 bases between. Germline lookup yields CDR1 MDHEN and CDR2 SYDVKM. CDR3 sequence (DNA): TGTGCCAGCAGTTTAAGGCTAGCACCTTACGAGCAGTACTTC. This translates into CASSLRLAPYEQYF. Full variable domain (missing parts from reference TRBV28 and TRBJ2-7): DVKVTQSSRYLVKRTGEKVFLECVQDMDHENMFWYRQDPGLGLRLIYFSYDVKMKEKGDIPEGYSVSREKKERFSLILESASTNQTSMYLCASSLRLAPYEQYFGPGTRLTVT.

The rearrangement joins TRBV19 to TRBJ2-3; D gene ambiguous. This CDR3 spans 13 amino acids. With 5 bases removed from V and 4 bases from J, the gap between germline ends came to 10 bases. Germline V gene sequence: CDR1 LNHDA, CDR2 SQIVND (reference sequence). CDR3 in DNA: TGTGCCAGTAGTGTGGTAGTTGCAGATACGCAGTATTTT. Its translation: CASSVVVADTQYF.

The rearrangement joins TRBV29-1 to TRBJ2-1, with D maybe TRBD1 (6 bases). Germline values: CDR1 SQVTM, CDR2 ANQGSEA. The CDR3 spans 15 residues. V was trimmed by 6 bases and J by 2 bases, leaving 17 bases between them. Here the CDR3 reads CSVTGTSIPYNEQFF. The CDR3 nucleotides are TGCAGCGTGACCGGGACATCAATCCCCTACAATGAGCAGTTCTTC.

This rearrangement joins TRBV7-9 to TRBJ2-7, with 7 bases aligning to TRBD2. The CDR3 totals 15 residues. The junction had 9 bases not matched to a gene; V was cut back by 2 bases and J by 5 bases. Germline CDR1 reads SEHNR; CDR2 reads FQNEAQ (reference sequence). The DNA of the CDR3 is TGTGCCAGCAGCTTAACGATCGGCGGGAGAGACGAGCAGTACTTC. This sequence encodes CASSLTIGGRDEQYF.

The chain uses TRBV6-5 and TRBJ2-3; the D is unclear. V gave up 4 bases and J gave up 0 bases, with 11 bases separating them. CDR1 MNHEY and CDR2 SVGAGI come from the germline V gene. This CDR3 region has 15 residues. CDR3 nucleotides: TGTGCCAGCAGTTTTACACCGACTAGCACAGATACGCAGTATTTT. It encodes CASSFTPTSTDTQYF.